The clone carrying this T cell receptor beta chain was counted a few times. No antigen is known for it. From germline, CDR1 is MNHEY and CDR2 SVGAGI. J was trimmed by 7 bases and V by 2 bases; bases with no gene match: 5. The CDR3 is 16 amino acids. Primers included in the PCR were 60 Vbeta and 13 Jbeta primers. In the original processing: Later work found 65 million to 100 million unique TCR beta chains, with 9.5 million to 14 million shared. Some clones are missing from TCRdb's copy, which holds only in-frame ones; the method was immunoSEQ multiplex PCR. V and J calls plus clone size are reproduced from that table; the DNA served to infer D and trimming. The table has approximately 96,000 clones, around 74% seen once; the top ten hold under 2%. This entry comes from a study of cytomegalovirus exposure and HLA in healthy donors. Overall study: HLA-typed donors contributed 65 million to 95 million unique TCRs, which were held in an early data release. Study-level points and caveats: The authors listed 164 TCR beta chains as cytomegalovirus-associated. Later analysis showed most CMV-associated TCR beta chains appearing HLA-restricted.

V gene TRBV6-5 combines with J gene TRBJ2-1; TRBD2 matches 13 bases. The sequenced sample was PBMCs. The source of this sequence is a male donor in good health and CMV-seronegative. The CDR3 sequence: CASSYRTSGRGNEQFF. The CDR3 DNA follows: TGTGCCAGCAGTTACCGCACTAGCGGGAGGGGGAATGAGCAGTTCTTC.